The clone carrying this TCR beta chain was seen ten or more times. The antigen remains undetermined. The data are from a study of CD8 T cells in ankylosing spondylitis. General study findings and limits: A number of the motif variants had already been described in reactive arthritis synovial fluid and blood. Disease-linked clones reportedly showed significant enrichment in matched ankylosing spondylitis synovial fluid. A motif in TCR beta, a set of under ten highly homologous variants, appeared characteristic of ankylosing spondylitis blood. Disease-associated clonotypes exhibited CD8+ identity and were relatively infrequent in peripheral blood.

One entry per CDR3 protein results from TCRdb running MiXCR on the 5' RACE reads. The top ten clones hold around 3.5% of a sample with more than 400,000 distinct CDR3 sequences, approximately 5% of them seen once. The sample comprised blood, either unsorted or a sorted T cell fraction (not recorded which). This receptor was obtained from a male donor with ankylosing spondylitis.

The CDR3 sequence: CASSLETSGRETQYF. The DNA of the CDR3 is TGCGCCAGCAGCTTGGAGACTAGCGGGAGGGAGACCCAGTACTTC. This rearrangement joins TRBV5-1 to TRBJ2-5; 13 bases agree with TRBD2. This CDR3 is built from 15 residues. Looked up from germline, CDR1 is SGHRS and CDR2 is YFSETQ. Trimming at V came to 0 bases and at J to 5 bases, leaving 1 base not matched to a gene.